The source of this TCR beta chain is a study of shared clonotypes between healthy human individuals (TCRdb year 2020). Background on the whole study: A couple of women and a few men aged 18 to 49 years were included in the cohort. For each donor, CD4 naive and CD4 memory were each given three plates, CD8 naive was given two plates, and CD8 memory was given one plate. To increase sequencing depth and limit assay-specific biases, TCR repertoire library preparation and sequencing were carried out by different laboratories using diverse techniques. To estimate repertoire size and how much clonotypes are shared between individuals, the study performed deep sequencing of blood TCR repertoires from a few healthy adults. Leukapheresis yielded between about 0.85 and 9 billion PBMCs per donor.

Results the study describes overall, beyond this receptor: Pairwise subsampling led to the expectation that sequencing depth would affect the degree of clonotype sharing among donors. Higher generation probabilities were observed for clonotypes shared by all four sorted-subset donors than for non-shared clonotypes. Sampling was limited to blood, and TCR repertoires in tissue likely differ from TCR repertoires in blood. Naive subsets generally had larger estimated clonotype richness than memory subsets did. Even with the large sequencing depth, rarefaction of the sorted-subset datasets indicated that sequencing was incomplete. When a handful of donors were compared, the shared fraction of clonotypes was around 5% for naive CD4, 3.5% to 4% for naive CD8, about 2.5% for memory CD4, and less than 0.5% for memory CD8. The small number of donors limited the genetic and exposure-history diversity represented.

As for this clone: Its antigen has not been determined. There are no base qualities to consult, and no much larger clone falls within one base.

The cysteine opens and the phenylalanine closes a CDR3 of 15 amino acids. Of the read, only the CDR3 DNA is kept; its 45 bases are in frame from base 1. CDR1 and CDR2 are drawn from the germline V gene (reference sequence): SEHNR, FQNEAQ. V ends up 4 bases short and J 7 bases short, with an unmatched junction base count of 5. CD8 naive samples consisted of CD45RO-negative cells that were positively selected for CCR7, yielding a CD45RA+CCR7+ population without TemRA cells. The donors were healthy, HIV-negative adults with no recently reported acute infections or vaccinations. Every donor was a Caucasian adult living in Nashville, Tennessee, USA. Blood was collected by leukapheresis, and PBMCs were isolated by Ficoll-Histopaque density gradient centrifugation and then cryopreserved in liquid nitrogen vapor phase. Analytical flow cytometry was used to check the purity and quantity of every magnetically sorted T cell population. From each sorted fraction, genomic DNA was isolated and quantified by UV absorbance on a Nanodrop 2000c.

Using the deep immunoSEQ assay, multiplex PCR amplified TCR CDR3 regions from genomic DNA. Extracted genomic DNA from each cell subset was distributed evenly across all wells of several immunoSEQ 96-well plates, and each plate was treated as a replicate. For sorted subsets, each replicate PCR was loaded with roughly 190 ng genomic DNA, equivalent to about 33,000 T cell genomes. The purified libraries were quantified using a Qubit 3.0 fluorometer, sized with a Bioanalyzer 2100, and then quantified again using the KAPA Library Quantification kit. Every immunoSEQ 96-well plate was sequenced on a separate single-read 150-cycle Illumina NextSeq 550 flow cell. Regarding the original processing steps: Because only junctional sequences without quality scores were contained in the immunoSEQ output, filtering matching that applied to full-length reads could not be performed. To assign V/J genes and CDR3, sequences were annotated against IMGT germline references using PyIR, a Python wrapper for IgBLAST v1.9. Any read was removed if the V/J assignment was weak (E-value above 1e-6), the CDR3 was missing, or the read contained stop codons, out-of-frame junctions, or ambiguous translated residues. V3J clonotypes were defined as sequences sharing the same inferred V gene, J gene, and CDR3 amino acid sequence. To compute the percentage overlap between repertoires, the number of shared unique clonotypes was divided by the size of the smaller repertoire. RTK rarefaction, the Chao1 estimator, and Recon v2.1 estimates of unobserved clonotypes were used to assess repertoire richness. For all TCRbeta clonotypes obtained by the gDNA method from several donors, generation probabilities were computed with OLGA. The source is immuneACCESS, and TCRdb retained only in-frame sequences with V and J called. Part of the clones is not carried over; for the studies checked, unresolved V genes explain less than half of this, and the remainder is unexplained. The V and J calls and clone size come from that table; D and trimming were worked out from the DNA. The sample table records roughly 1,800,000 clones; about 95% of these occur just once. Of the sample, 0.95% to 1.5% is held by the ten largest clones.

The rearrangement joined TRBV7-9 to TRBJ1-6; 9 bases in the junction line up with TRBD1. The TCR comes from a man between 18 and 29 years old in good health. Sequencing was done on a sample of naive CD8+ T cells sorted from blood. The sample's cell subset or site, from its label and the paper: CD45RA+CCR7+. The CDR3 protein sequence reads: CASSSTGGVNSPLHF. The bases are TGTGCCAGCAGCTCAACAGGGGGCGTAAATTCACCCCTCCACTTT.